This passage covers 14 T cell receptor beta chains from one sample sequenced in a study of regulatory T cells in long-lasting Graves disease. CDR3-region Arm-PCR and iRepertoire HTBI primers produced the TCR beta libraries. TCRdb re-derived calls from the multiplex PCR reads in MiXCR, one entry per CDR3 protein. The sample yields around 400,000 distinct CDR3 sequences, about a sixth seen once. Regarding time point: newly diagnosed GD, antithyroid drugs for less than 3 months. PBMC RNA served as the TCR library source. The sequencing used peripheral blood mononuclear cells (PBMCs), collected at new diagnosis, from a patient treated with antithyroid drugs. Receptors were obtained from a female donor with Graves disease.

The chain joins TRBV7-3 to TRBJ2-1; D could derive from TRBD1 or TRBD2 (5 bases each). The germline gives CDR1 SGHTA, CDR2 FQGTGA. The CDR3 covers 16 residues. Trimming left V 2 bases short and J 5 bases short, with 16 bases between. The CDR3 sequence: CASSLHSGLSNNEQFF. The CDR3 coding sequence is TGTGCCAGCAGCTTACACTCGGGGCTCTCGAACAATGAGCAGTTCTTC.

Remarks on this clonotype: A much larger clone lies a single base off, so this may be a read error. J is TRBJ2-4 and V is TRBV6-1; D uncertain. The V gene's germline CDR1 is MNHNS and CDR2 SASEGT. The CDR3 spans 11 residues. CDR3 sequence: CDSSSRNIQYF. CDR3 nucleotide sequence: TGTGACAGCAGCTCCAGAAACATTCAGTACTTC.

Many counts were recorded for this clonotype. J is TRBJ1-3 and V is TRBV28; 7 nucleotides match TRBD1. The CDR3 runs 17 residues. Germline V lookup: CDR1 MDHEN, CDR2 SYDVKM. The trim removed 8 bases at V and 3 bases at J, leaving 16 bases unmatched. The CDR3 DNA sequence: TGTGCCAGCCGATTTATGGAGACAGGGACCTTTGGAAACACCATATATTTT. This sequence encodes CASRFMETGTFGNTIYF.

This clonotype was observed at least ten times. The rearrangement uses TRBV10-2 and TRBJ1-2, with a tentative D call TRBD1 (6 bases). Germline V gene sequence: CDR1 WSHSY, CDR2 SAAADI. CDR3 length: 13 residues. With 2 bases removed from V and 5 bases from J, the gap between germline ends came to 9 bases. CDR3: CASSERDIYGYTF. Written as DNA, the CDR3 is TGCGCCAGCAGTGAGAGGGACATTTATGGCTACACCTTC.

This clonotype occurred a few times. The J gene is TRBJ1-1, the V gene TRBV15; 8 nucleotides line up with TRBD1. Germline V gene sequence: CDR1 LNHNV, CDR2 YYDKDF (reference sequence). This CDR3 is built from 16 residues. The V and J ends lost 0 bases and 3 bases, in that order; junction bases with no gene match: 6. CDR3 region: CATSRDYRGWDTEAFF. The CDR3 nucleotides read TGTGCCACCAGCAGAGATTACAGGGGGTGGGACACTGAAGCTTTCTTT. Full variable domain (outside the CDR3, taken from reference TRBV15 and TRBJ1-1): DAMVIQNPRYQVTQFGKPVTLSCSQTLNHNVMYWYQQKSSQAPKLLFHYYDKDFNNEADTPDNFQSRRPNTSFCFLDIRSPGLGDTAMYLCATSRDYRGWDTEAFFGQGTRLTVV.

In its sample, this clonotype was seen many times. The chain carries TRBV9 and TRBJ1-2, with D perhaps matching TRBD1 (5 bases). Germline V gene lookup returns CDR1 SGDLS and CDR2 YYNGEE. Trimming took 4 bases from V and 7 from J, leaving 29 bases between them. This CDR3 is built from 18 residues. In DNA form, the CDR3 reads TGTGCCAGCAGCTCCCTCGGGAGGAGGGGATCCCACCCCGCTGGCTACACCTTC. Protein product: CASSSLGRRGSHPAGYTF. Full variable domain (remainder filled in from reference TRBV9 and TRBJ1-2): DSGVTQTPKHLITATGQRVTLRCSPRSGDLSVYWYQQSLDQGLQFLIQYYNGEERAKGNILERFSAQQFPDLHSELNLSSLELGDSALYFCASSSLGRRGSHPAGYTFGSGTRLTVV.

This clonotype was recorded at least ten times. This rearrangement joins TRBV3-1 to TRBJ1-2, with D uncertain. CDR1 and CDR2 (germline): LGHDT, YNNKEL (reference sequence). V was clipped by 0 bases and J by 9 bases, with 8 bases between them. CDR3 size: 12 residues. CDR3 residues: CASSQDWLSYTF. The CDR3 nucleotides are TGTGCCAGCAGCCAAGATTGGCTGAGCTACACCTTC.

This clonotype appeared a few times. This rearrangement joins TRBV10-2 to TRBJ1-1, with 7 bases fitting TRBD1. This CDR3 region has 15 residues. Germline CDR1 is WSHSY and CDR2 is SAAADI. The V segment lost 5 bases and the J segment 1 base; nucleotides outside the gene matches: 7. The CDR3 protein is CASSTQQGKNTEAFF. The CDR3 DNA is TGCGCCAGCAGTACTCAACAGGGGAAGAACACTGAAGCTTTCTTT.

This clonotype was seen only a few times. The V and J genes are TRBV6-2 or TRBV6-3 and TRBJ1-1, with TRBD1 matching 12 bases. The CDR3 runs 16 residues. Unmatched junction bases numbered 8, after V lost 6 bases and J lost 3 bases. Germline CDR1 MNHEY, CDR2 SVGEGT. This CDR3 is CASSHRDRGRDTEAFF. DNA for the CDR3: TGTGCCAGCAGCCACCGGGACAGGGGGCGAGACACTGAAGCTTTCTTT.

This clonotype was counted at least ten times. The genes are TRBV12-3 or TRBV12-4 and TRBJ1-1; D gene unclear. CDR3 length: 13 residues. Trimming shortened V by 6 bases and J by 4 bases, and 12 bases separated the two germline ends. CDR3 in DNA: TGTGCCAGCAGCCGGTTAGGATCCACTGAAGCTTTCTTT. Protein product: CASSRLGSTEAFF.

Ten or more counts support this clonotype. The genes are TRBV2 and TRBJ2-1; D might be TRBD1 (6 bases). Germline CDR1 is SNHLY and CDR2 is FYNNEI. The CDR3 consists of 16 residues. The V and J ends lost 8 bases and 1 base respectively, with 18 bases between them. The DNA for the CDR3 is TGTGCCAGCGACCAAACCCGGGACACATCCTACAATGAGCAGTTCTTC. This codes for CASDQTRDTSYNEQFF.

The chain employs TRBV5-1 and TRBJ2-2; a possible D gene is TRBD1 (6 bases). There are 17 residues in the CDR3. V was pared by 4 bases and J by 7 bases, with 23 bases between. CDR1 is SGHRS and CDR2 is YFSETQ in the germline V gene. The CDR3 region has the DNA TGCGCCAGCAGCCCTTTAGGACAGAGCCAATTAGACGGGGAGCTGTTTTTT. Translating gives CASSPLGQSQLDGELFF.

This clonotype was counted a few times. The rearrangement links TRBV5-1 to TRBJ2-3; D could derive from TRBD1 or TRBD2 (5 bases each). V gave up 3 bases and J gave up 4 bases, with 9 bases separating them. The CDR3 runs to 13 residues. The germline V gene encodes CDR1 SGHRS and CDR2 YFSETQ. The CDR3, as DNA: TGCGCCAGCAGCTGGGGGAAAGCAGATACGCAGTATTTT. The encoded protein is CASSWGKADTQYF.

The V call is TRBV28, the J call TRBJ1-4, with a weak D call TRBD1 (5 bases). Germline CDR1 and CDR2: MDHEN and SYDVKM. The CDR3 spans 13 residues. Between the trimmed V and J ends, which lost 5 bases and 8 bases, there was a span of 12 bases. CDR3 residues: CASSHEGKEKLFF. DNA of the CDR3: TGTGCCAGCAGTCATGAGGGGAAGGAAAAACTGTTTTTT. Full variable domain (outside the CDR3, taken from reference TRBV28 and TRBJ1-4): DVKVTQSSRYLVKRTGEKVFLECVQDMDHENMFWYRQDPGLGLRLIYFSYDVKMKEKGDIPEGYSVSREKKERFSLILESASTNQTSMYLCASSHEGKEKLFFGSGTQLSVL.